A selection of T cell receptor beta chains follows, all from one sample in a study of cytomegalovirus exposure and HLA in healthy donors. Profiling relied on immunoSEQ multiplex PCR, and the TCRdb table lists in-frame clones only, not all of them. The sample has more than 110,000 clones, approximately 80% seen once; the top ten hold roughly 4.3%. The sequencing sample was made of PBMCs. The receptors stem from a male donor in good health and CMV-seronegative. Each CDR3 is given with its conserved first and last residue. A D gene is named only where the DNA matches it firmly. Rows may omit the clone size; those that give it use once, few, many or a size class.

d_call,v_call,j_call,clone_size,cdr3_aa,cdr3_nt
-,TRBV6-5,TRBJ1-4,-,CASSYSGGDEKLFF,TGTGCCAGCAGTTACTCCGGGGGGGATGAAAAACTGTTTTTT
-,TRBV29-1,TRBJ2-3,-,CSVELGADTQYF,TGCAGCGTTGAACTCGGGGCAGATACGCAGTATTTT
-,TRBV7-9,TRBJ1-1,-,CASTIQGEATEAFF,TGTGCCAGCACCATACAGGGAGAAGCCACTGAAGCTTTCTTT
-,TRBV11-2,TRBJ1-2,-,CASSLAQGKVIYGYTF,TGTGCCAGCAGCTTAGCCCAGGGAAAAGTCATTTATGGCTACACCTTC
-,TRBV7-9,TRBJ2-7,-,CSSSLAPRAGLDEQYF,TGTTCCAGCAGCTTAGCCCCGCGGGCAGGCCTCGACGAGCAGTACTTC
TRBD1,TRBV6-1,TRBJ2-5,-,CASSALTGGSRETQYF,TGTGCCAGCAGTGCTCTGACAGGGGGTTCGAGAGAGACCCAGTACTTC
TRBD1,TRBV5-6,TRBJ1-2,-,CASSLNRDRALMNYGYTF,TGTGCCAGCAGTTTAAACCGGGACAGGGCGCTTATGAACTATGGCTACACCTTC
TRBD2,TRBV7-9,TRBJ2-3,-,CASSLASGSTDTQYF,TGTGCCAGCAGCTTAGCTAGCGGGAGTACAGATACGCAGTATTTT
TRBD1,TRBV18,TRBJ1-5,-,CASSTTGTENQPQHF,TGTGCCAGCTCAACAACCGGGACAGAGAATCAGCCCCAGCATTTT
TRBD2,TRBV6-1,TRBJ2-3,-,CAAGGRTDTQYF,TGTGCCGCGGGGGGTAGGACAGATACGCAGTATTTT
TRBD2,TRBV5-1,TRBJ2-7,-,CASRAAHGEGSYERYF,TGCGCCAGCAGGGCGGCGCATGGGGAGGGCTCCTACGAGCGGTACTTC
-,TRBV7-2,TRBJ1-2,-,CASSAGRTDSNYGYTF,TGTGCCAGCAGCGCGGGTAGGACAGACTCTAACTATGGCTACACCTTC
TRBD2,TRBV27,TRBJ2-3,-,CASSPLWRGTDTQYF,TGTGCCAGCAGCCCTCTATGGCGGGGGACAGATACGCAGTATTTT
-,TRBV10-3,TRBJ2-1,-,CAITPGDSYNEQFF,TGTGCCATCACCCCCGGGGATTCCTACAATGAGCAGTTCTTC
TRBD1,TRBV5-6,TRBJ2-3,few,CASSRPGQGLTDTQYF,TGTGCCAGCAGCCGACCCGGACAGGGGTTAACAGATACGCAGTATTTT
TRBD2,TRBV2,TRBJ2-5,-,CASSVMTSLGQYF,TGTGCCAGCAGTGTGATGACTAGCCTGGGGCAGTACTTC
TRBD1,TRBV7-7,TRBJ2-5,-,CASSLARDSWETQYF,TGTGCTAGCAGCTTAGCGAGGGACAGCTGGGAGACCCAGTACTTC
-,TRBV25-1,TRBJ1-5,-,CASSGPPGGDQPQHF,TGTGCCAGCAGTGGACCACCGGGGGGGGATCAGCCCCAGCATTTT
TRBD1,TRBV5-8,TRBJ2-3,-,CASSLAQGISTDTQYF,TGTGCCAGCAGCTTGGCACAGGGGATTAGCACAGATACGCAGTATTTT
-,TRBV7-8,TRBJ1-4,-,CASSHKNEKLFF,TGTGCCAGCAGCCACAAGAATGAAAAACTGTTTTTT
-,TRBV4-2,TRBJ2-1,few,CASSQDPASVYEQFF,TGTGCCAGCAGCCAAGATCCGGCTAGCGTGTATGAGCAGTTCTTC
TRBD2,TRBV4-1,TRBJ2-1,-,CASSQEGSGREQFF,TGCGCCAGCAGCCAAGAGGGTAGCGGGAGGGAGCAGTTCTTC
-,TRBV30,TRBJ2-5,-,CAWSVSRPRRGTQYF,TGTGCCTGGAGTGTTTCGAGGCCCCGGAGGGGGACCCAGTACTTC
-,TRBV6-1,TRBJ1-2,few,CASSEVFGGRYGYTF,TGTGCCAGCAGTGAAGTTTTCGGGGGGAGGTATGGCTACACCTTC
-,TRBV7-2,TRBJ2-1,few,CASSLAGRYNEQFF,TGTGCCAGCAGCTTAGCTGGCCGATACAATGAGCAGTTCTTC
-,TRBV18,TRBJ1-4,-,CASSPSGVEGEKLFF,TGTGCCAGCTCACCATCAGGGGTTGAGGGTGAAAAACTGTTTTTT
-,TRBV7-9,TRBJ1-3,-,CASLLYKSDSGNTIYF,TGTGCCAGCCTATTATATAAATCCGACTCTGGAAACACCATATATTTT
TRBD1,TRBV25-1,TRBJ1-2,-,CASSDPTDRHTF,TGTGCCAGCAGTGACCCCACGGACAGGCACACCTTC
TRBD1,TRBV19,TRBJ1-5,-,CASSQGARSQPQHF,TGTGCCAGTAGTCAGGGGGCGAGGAGTCAGCCCCAGCATTTT
TRBD1,TRBV4-1,TRBJ2-6,-,CASSQSLQGSAGANVLTF,TGCGCCAGCAGCCAAAGCTTACAGGGGAGTGCCGGGGCCAACGTCCTGACTTTC
TRBD2,TRBV6-1,TRBJ2-7,-,CASSDHRTSGNIDEQYF,TGTGCCAGCAGTGACCACAGGACTAGCGGGAATATCGACGAGCAGTACTTC
TRBD1,TRBV10-3,TRBJ2-7,few,CAIREDRAYEQYF,TGTGCCATCAGAGAGGACAGGGCCTACGAGCAGTACTTC
TRBD2,TRBV5-8,TRBJ2-1,-,CASSLVFLAVGEQFF,TGTGCCAGCAGCTTGGTTTTTCTAGCGGTGGGTGAGCAGTTCTTC
TRBD2,TRBV19,TRBJ2-5,-,CASSIGGRETQYF,TGTGCCAGTAGTATCGGGGGGAGGGAGACCCAGTACTTC
-,TRBV2,TRBJ1-1,-,CASTLGQNTEAFF,TGTGCCAGCACGTTGGGGCAGAACACTGAAGCTTTCTTT
-,TRBV5-1,TRBJ2-7,-,CASSGRERSYEQYF,TGCGCCAGCAGCGGCCGGGAGAGATCCTACGAGCAGTACTTC
TRBD2,TRBV5-1,TRBJ2-7,-,CASSLTRGGDYEQYF,TGCGCCAGCAGCTTGACGCGGGGGGGCGACTACGAGCAGTACTTC
-,TRBV9,TRBJ2-1,-,CASSGGLAVSYNEQFF,TGTGCCAGCAGCGGGGGGCTAGCGGTCTCCTACAATGAGCAGTTCTTC
TRBD1,TRBV5-1,TRBJ2-7,few,CASSWGTGDNEQYF,TGCGCCAGCAGTTGGGGGACAGGGGATAACGAGCAGTACTTC
-,TRBV5-4,TRBJ1-4,-,CASRSGEKEKLFF,TGTGCCAGCAGATCAGGGGAGAAAGAAAAACTGTTTTTT
-,TRBV12-5,TRBJ1-2,-,CASGLVRGIYGYTF,TGTGCTAGTGGTTTGGTACGGGGAATCTATGGCTACACCTTC
-,TRBV10-3,TRBJ2-3,-,CAISEGTSKVTDTQYF,TGTGCCATCAGTGAGGGAACTAGCAAGGTCACAGATACGCAGTATTTT
-,TRBV7-8,TRBJ1-6,-,CASSLVRQTYNSPLHF,TGTGCCAGCAGCCTCGTCCGACAAACCTATAATTCACCCCTCCACTTT
TRBD1,TRBV28,TRBJ2-7,-,CASRGQAYEQYF,TGTGCCAGCAGAGGACAGGCCTACGAGCAGTACTTC
-,TRBV7-2,TRBJ2-3,-,CASSLMSLTDTQYF,TGTGCCAGCAGCTTAATGTCTCTGACAGATACGCAGTATTTT
TRBD2,TRBV19,TRBJ2-5,-,CASSIPHGGASETQYF,TGTGCCAGTAGTATCCCACACGGGGGGGCGTCGGAGACCCAGTACTTC
TRBD1,TRBV27,TRBJ1-2,few,CASSPFTGGGYGYTF,TGTGCCAGCAGTCCCTTCACAGGGGGTGGCTATGGCTACACCTTC
-,TRBV4-3,TRBJ1-1,-,CASSLDRGNTEAFF,TGCGCCAGCAGCCTTGACCGGGGGAACACTGAAGCTTTCTTT
TRBD2,TRBV19,TRBJ2-2,-,CASRRLAGWLTGELFF,TGTGCCAGCCGACGACTAGCGGGGTGGCTCACCGGGGAGCTGTTTTTT
TRBD1,TRBV2,TRBJ1-5,-,CASNPQGQDQPQHF,TGTGCCAGCAACCCACAGGGGCAGGATCAGCCCCAGCATTTT
-,TRBV15,TRBJ2-3,-,CATRDTRTSTDTQYF,TGTGCCACCAGGGATACTAGGACGAGCACAGATACGCAGTATTTT
-,TRBV11-2,TRBJ2-3,-,CASSGLVATQYF,TGTGCCAGCAGCGGTCTAGTTGCTACGCAGTATTTT
TRBD2,TRBV30,TRBJ2-1,-,CAWRLAGKVNEQFF,TGTGCCTGGAGGCTAGCGGGGAAAGTCAATGAGCAGTTCTTC
-,TRBV6-6,TRBJ2-7,-,CASTPFQQGSEQYF,TGTGCCAGCACCCCTTTCCAACAGGGATCCGAGCAGTACTTC
TRBD2,TRBV19,TRBJ2-1,once,CASSIETSLLNEQFF,TGTGCCAGTAGTATCGAGACTAGCTTGTTGAATGAGCAGTTCTTC
TRBD2,TRBV7-7,TRBJ2-1,-,CASSPLAGGYNEQFF,TGTGCTAGCAGCCCCCTAGCGGGGGGCTACAATGAGCAGTTCTTC
TRBD2,TRBV5-1,TRBJ2-5,once,CASSFSGGETQYF,TGCGCCAGCAGCTTCTCGGGAGGTGAGACCCAGTACTTC